This TCR beta chain was obtained from a study of T cell responses to AZD1222 COVID-19 vaccine (dated by TCRdb to the early 2020s). About the full investigation: Because spike-specific TCR depth and breadth did not differ between the two schedules, AZD1222 recipients who got a second dose at roughly 4 weeks were pooled with those who got a second dose at roughly 12 weeks. A total of 233 trial participants underwent TCR sequencing, of whom 207 received two doses of AZD1222 and some 25 received two doses of the MenACWY control vaccine. Trial participants were enrolled by age into subgroups of 18-55, 56-69 and 70-plus years, and about 150, 27 and 61 TCR-sequenced participants, respectively, were included in these subgroups. Points the paper makes about the study in general: Epitopes outside the regions mutated in the B.1.351 and B.1.1.7 variants were reportedly recognized by nearly half of the unique spike-specific TCRs. Conclusions about previously exposed vaccinees are limited because only five to seven AZD1222 recipients were SARS-CoV-2 seropositive at baseline. The 56-69-year group was small, and its depth increase did not reach significance, likely because of low power. A significant rise in spike-specific TCR breadth and depth was observed after two AZD1222 doses relative to day 0 and relative to MenACWY recipients. Because no day 14 peak-response samples were available, repertoires were characterized only after the peak T cell response. Participants were mostly white British and included more females than males, and it was suggested by the authors that clonal diversity may have been underestimated. CD4 TCRs associated with the vaccine covered the entire spike protein, and the dominant responses were in regions 160-218 and 743-854.

For CDR1 and CDR2, the germline V gene lists LGHNT and FRNRAP. Trimming takes 6 bases from V and 1 base from J, and the germline ends sit 7 bases apart. Inclusive of the bounding cysteine and phenylalanine, the CDR3 is 12 residues long. The sequence is cut down to CDR3 DNA, 36 bases in frame from base 1. What the time point label conveys for this sample: baseline before first vaccination. Vaccinee samples were obtained from the UK trials COV001 and COV002, which included a single-blind randomized controlled phase 2/3 trial of AZD1222 (ChAdOx1 nCoV-19) in healthy adults. Trial participant PBMC samples were collected at day 0 and day 28 after the second dose for TCRbeta chain sequencing. Points on this clone: Its antigen remains unidentified. No quality values exist for individual bases; no much larger clone is one base distant.

The CDR3 regions of human TCRbeta chains were analyzed by immunosequencing. In the authors' own workflow: TCRs in the repertoires were compared against a reference library of SARS-CoV-2-specific TCRs that had been generated with the MIRA antigen-specificity platform. Breadth was defined as the fraction of unique TCRs that were SARS-CoV-2-associated. Depth was defined as the fraction of total T cells that were SARS-CoV-2-associated. Using the MIRA data, each spike-specific TCR was mapped to the spike region that the TCR reacts to and placed in a CD4 or CD8 class. Log10-transformed breadth and depth values were compared by one-way ANOVA with Sidak's multiple comparisons tests. Not all clones reach the TCRdb copy of this immuneACCESS table, which keeps in-frame sequences only. Checked studies attribute under half of the gap to unresolved V genes and leave the rest unexplained. From that table come the V and J calls and clone size; the DNA was used to work out D and trimming. This sample lists about 120,000 clones; roughly nine tenths were detected once. Clones ranked in the top ten supply roughly 5.7% of the sample.

The sequence joins TRBV12-5 to TRBJ2-7, with the D gene uncertain. The input for sequencing was peripheral blood, taken on day 0 of AZD1222 vaccination. The origin of this receptor is an adult in good health. The bases are TGTGCTAGTGGCTCGAGATCCTACGAGCAGTACTTC. It specifies CASGSRSYEQYF.